The source of this TCR beta chain is a study of CD8+CD57+ T cells in acquired aplastic anemia. For the study at large: DNA per sorted CD4+ or CD8+ sample ranged about 0.19 to 30 ug, averaging around 3 ug.

This clonotype was picked up many times. The TCR beta profiling, which covered VDJ combination and CDR3 sequence, was carried out using genomic DNA as the template. A single record per CDR3 protein comes from TCRdb applying MiXCR to the reads. The sample holds about 190,000 distinct CDR3 sequences, 54% seen once. This CDR3 has 15 amino acids. V gave up 6 bases and J gave up 0 bases, with 14 bases separating them. The chain carries TRBV12-3 or TRBV12-4 and TRBJ1-2; D is possibly TRBD1 (5 bases). Sequencing used sorted CD4+, CD8+, or CD8+CD57+ T cells (not recorded which) from PBMCs. This clonotype was sampled from a human donor in good health, serving as a control. Here the CDR3 reads CASSRWDRSNYGYTF. CDR3 DNA: TGTGCCAGCAGCCGCTGGGACCGATCTAACTATGGCTACACCTTC.